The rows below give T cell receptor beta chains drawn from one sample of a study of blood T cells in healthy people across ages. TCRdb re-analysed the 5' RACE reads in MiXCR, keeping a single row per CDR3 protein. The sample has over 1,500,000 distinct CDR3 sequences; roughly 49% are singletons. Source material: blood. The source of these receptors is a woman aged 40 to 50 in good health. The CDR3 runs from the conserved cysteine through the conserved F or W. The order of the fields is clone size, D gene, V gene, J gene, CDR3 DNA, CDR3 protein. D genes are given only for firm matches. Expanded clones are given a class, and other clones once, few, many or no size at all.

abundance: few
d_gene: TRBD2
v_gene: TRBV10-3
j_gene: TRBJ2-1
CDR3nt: TGTGCCATCAGTGGGGAGGGCTTTAATGAGCAGTTCTTC
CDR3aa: CAISGEGFNEQFF

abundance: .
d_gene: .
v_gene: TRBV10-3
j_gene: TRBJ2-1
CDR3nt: TGTGCCATCAAAGCAGGGGGGAGCTCCTACAATGAGCAGTTCTTC
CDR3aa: CAIKAGGSSYNEQFF

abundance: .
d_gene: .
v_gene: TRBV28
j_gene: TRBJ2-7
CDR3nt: TGTGCCAGCAGTCAAGTCTCCAGGGGAACCTACGAGCAGTACTTC
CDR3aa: CASSQVSRGTYEQYF

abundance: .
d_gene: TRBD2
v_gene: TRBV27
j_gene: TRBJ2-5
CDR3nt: TGTGCCAGCAGTGTCGGGACTAGTCCTATCCAAGAGACCCAGTACTTC
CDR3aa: CASSVGTSPIQETQYF

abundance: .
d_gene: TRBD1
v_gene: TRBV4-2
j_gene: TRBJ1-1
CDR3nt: TGTGCCAGCAGCCAAGAGTGGGGGGGACAGGGGAACACTGAAGCTTTCTTT
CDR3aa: CASSQEWGGQGNTEAFF

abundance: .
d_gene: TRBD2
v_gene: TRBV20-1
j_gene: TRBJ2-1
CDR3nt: TGCAGTGCTAGAGACCCGGGAGGCGGGAGCGAAAATGAGCAGTTCTTC
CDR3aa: CSARDPGGGSENEQFF

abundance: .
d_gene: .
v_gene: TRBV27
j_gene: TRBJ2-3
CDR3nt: TGTGCCAGCAGCTCTAGCCTAGATACGCAGTATTTT
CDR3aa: CASSSSLDTQYF

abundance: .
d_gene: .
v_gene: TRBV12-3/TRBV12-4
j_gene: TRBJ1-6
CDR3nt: TGTGCCAGCAGTTTAACAGGACCCAGGAATTCACCCCTCCACTTT
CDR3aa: CASSLTGPRNSPLHF

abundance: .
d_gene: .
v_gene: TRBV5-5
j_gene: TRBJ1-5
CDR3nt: TGTGCCAGCAGCTTGGTCCGGTCAGGGCAGCCCCAGCATTTT
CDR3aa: CASSLVRSGQPQHF

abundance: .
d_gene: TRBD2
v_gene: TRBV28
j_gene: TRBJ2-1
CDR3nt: TGTGCCAGCAGTTCCAGACTAGCGGGGTTATACAATGAGCAGTTCTTC
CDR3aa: CASSSRLAGLYNEQFF

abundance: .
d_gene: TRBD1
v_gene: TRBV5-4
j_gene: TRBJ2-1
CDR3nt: TGTGCCAGCAGCTTGAAGGGGGCGGCCCTCGGCAATGAGCAGTTCTTC
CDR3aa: CASSLKGAALGNEQFF

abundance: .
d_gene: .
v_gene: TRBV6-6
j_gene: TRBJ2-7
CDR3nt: TGTGCCAGCAGTTACTCCGCCGGGGATTTTTTCGAGCAGTACTTC
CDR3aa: CASSYSAGDFFEQYF

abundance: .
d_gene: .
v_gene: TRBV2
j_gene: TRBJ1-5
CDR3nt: TGTGCCAGCACACAGGGATATCAGCCCCAGCATTTT
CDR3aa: CASTQGYQPQHF

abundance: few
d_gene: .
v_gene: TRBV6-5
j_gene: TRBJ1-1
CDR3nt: TGTGCCAGCAGTTACCGTGGGGGGGACACTGAAGCTTTCTTT
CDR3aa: CASSYRGGDTEAFF

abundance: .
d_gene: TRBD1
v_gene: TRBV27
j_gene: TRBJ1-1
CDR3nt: TGTGCCAGCAGTTCCGGGACAGGGGCGAACACTGAAGCTTTCTTT
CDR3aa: CASSSGTGANTEAFF

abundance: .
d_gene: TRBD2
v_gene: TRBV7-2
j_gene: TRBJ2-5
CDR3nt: TGTGCCAGCAGCTTAGGGGTGTTAGCGGGGGGTACTCAAGAGACCCAGTACTTC
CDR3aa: CASSLGVLAGGTQETQYF

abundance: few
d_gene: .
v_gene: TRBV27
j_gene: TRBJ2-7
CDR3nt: TGTGCCAGCAGACCCGACTGGAAATACGAGCAGTACTTC
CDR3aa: CASRPDWKYEQYF

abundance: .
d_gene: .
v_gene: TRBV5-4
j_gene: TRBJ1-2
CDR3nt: TGTGCCAGCAGCTTGGAATCCCTCGGCTACACCTTC
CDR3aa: CASSLESLGYTF

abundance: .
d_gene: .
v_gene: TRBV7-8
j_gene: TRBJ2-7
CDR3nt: TGTGCCAGCAGCTTAGTGACAGGAGGACTCGGGCGCGAGCAGTACTTC
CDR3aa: CASSLVTGGLGREQYF

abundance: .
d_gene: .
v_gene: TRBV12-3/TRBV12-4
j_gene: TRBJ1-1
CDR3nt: TGTGCCAGCAGTCACGTCTGGGGAGCTTTCTTT
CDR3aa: CASSHVWGAFF

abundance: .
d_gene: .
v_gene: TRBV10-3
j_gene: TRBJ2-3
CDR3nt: TGTGCCATCAGTAAGAGGGAAGATACGCAGTATTTT
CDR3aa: CAISKREDTQYF

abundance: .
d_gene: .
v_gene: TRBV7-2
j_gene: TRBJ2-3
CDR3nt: TGTGCCAGCAGCTTAGGTGGGCGAGCGTCCACAGATACGCAGTATTTT
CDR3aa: CASSLGGRASTDTQYF

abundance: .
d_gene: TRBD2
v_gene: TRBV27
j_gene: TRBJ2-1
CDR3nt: TGTGCCAGCAGCCTCTGGGGGCGGGGGGGCGCATACAATGAGCAGTTCTTC
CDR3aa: CASSLWGRGGAYNEQFF

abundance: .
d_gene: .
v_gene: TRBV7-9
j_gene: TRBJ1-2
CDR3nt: TGTGCCAGCAGCTTACGGACAGTCTATGGCTACACCTTC
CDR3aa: CASSLRTVYGYTF

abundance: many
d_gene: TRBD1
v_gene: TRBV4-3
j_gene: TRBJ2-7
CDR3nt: TGCGCCAGCAGCCCTCCGGGACAGATCTACGAGCAGTACTTC
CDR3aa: CASSPPGQIYEQYF

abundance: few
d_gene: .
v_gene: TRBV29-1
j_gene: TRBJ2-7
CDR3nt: TGCAGCGTTGAAGAGGGGGCAGGGGAGATCTACGAGCAGTACTTC
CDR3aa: CSVEEGAGEIYEQYF

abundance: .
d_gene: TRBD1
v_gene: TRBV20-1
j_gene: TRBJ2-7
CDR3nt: TGCAGTGCTAGGCGACAGGGTTTCGACGAGCAGTACTTC
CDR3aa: CSARRQGFDEQYF

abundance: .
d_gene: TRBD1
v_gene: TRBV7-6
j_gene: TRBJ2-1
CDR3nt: TGTGCCAGCAGCTTAATGATTCAGGGGGCAAGCGAGCAGTTCTTC
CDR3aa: CASSLMIQGASEQFF

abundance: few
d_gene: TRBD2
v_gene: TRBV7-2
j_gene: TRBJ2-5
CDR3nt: TGTGCCAGCAGCTTTAGCGGGGGGTTTCGGATGGAGACCCAGTACTTC
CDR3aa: CASSFSGGFRMETQYF

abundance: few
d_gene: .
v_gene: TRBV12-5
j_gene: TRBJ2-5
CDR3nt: TGTGCTAGTGGTTTGGGCCCACGAGAGACCCAGTACTTC
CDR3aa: CASGLGPRETQYF

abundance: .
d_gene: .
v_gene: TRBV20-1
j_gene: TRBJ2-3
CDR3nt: TGCAGTGCTAGCGGTGGGGGGATCACAGATACGCAGTATTTT
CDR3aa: CSASGGGITDTQYF

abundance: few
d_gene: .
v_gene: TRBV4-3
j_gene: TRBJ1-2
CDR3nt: TGCGCCAGCACCACAACCCCCCGGGGGAAAGGACAGGGCTACACCTTC
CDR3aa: CASTTTPRGKGQGYTF

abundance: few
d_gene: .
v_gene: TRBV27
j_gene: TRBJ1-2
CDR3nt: TGTGCCACCAAGTGGCCAGGAGAGCCCCTTGGCTACACCTTC
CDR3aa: CATKWPGEPLGYTF

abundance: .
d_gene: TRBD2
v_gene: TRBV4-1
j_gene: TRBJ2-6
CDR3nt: TGCGCCAGCAGCCTGATCGAACTAGCGGGGGTTCCCTCTGGGGCCAACGTCCTGACTTTC
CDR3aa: CASSLIELAGVPSGANVLTF

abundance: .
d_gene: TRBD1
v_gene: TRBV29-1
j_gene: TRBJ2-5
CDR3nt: TGCAGCGTCGGACCTGTAGGGGGCCAGCGTAGGGAGACCCAGTACTTC
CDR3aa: CSVGPVGGQRRETQYF

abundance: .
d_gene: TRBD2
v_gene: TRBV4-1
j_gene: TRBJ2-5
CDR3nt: TGCGCCAGCAGCCAAGAAAGCCAGCGGGGGGCCGGGGAGACCCAGTACTTC
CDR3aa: CASSQESQRGAGETQYF

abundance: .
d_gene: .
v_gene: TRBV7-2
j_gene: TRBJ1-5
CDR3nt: TGTGCCAGCAGCTTCCGCCATCAGCCCCAGCATTTT
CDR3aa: CASSFRHQPQHF

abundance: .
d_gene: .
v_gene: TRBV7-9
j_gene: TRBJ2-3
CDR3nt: TGTGCCAGCAGCTTCTGGACTAGCACAGATACGCAGTATTTT
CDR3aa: CASSFWTSTDTQYF